These 19 T cell receptor beta chains came from one sample sequenced in a study of CD4+ T cells in melanoma. Some clones are missing from TCRdb's copy, which holds only in-frame ones; the method was immunoSEQ multiplex PCR. Of 10,000 to 13,000 clones listed, almost 70% are singletons. Sample: cells from a culture (not recorded whether cultured in vitro). The receptors shown here come from a human donor with melanoma.

This clone was detected a few times. The CDR3 DNA reads TGTGCCAGCAGCCTGACGCAGACAGGGGTGGGCTACGAGCAGTACTTC. Protein: CASSLTQTGVGYEQYF. The chain is built from TRBV11-2 and TRBJ2-7, with 8 bases lining up with TRBD1. This CDR3 contains 16 residues. V shed 5 bases, J shed 3 bases, and the junction held 12 bases outside the gene matches. From germline, CDR1 is SGHAT and CDR2 FQNNGV.

The chain couples TRBV11-3 to TRBJ2-2; D is unresolved. The CDR3 has 14 residues. Germline-derived CDR1 and CDR2 are SGHNT and YENEEA. The V end was cut by 5 bases, the J end by 5 bases, with 12 bases between. CDR3 sequence reads: CASSTGLGTGELFF. DNA for the CDR3: TGTGCCAGCAGCACCGGGTTAGGGACCGGGGAGCTGTTTTTT. The full variable domain, completed using reference TRBV11-3 and TRBJ2-2, is EAGVVQSPRYKIIEKKQPVAFWCNPISGHNTLYWYLQNLGQGPELLIRYENEEAVDDSQLPKDRFSAERLKGVDSTLKIQPAELGDSAVYLCASSTGLGTGELFFGEGSRLTVL.

As DNA, the CDR3 is TGTGCCTGGAGTGCAGGGTCCTACTCCTATAATTCACCCCTCCACTTT. Amino acids: CAWSAGSYSYNSPLHF. V usage is TRBV30 and J usage is TRBJ1-6; TRBD1 is a possible D gene (5 bases). Germline CDR1 is GTSNPN and CDR2 is SVGIG (reference sequence). This CDR3 region has 16 residues. V lost 1 base and J 0 bases, leaving 10 bases between the germline ends.

The chain joins TRBV7-6 to TRBJ1-1, with D hard to call. V lost 5 bases to trimming and J lost 3 bases, with 10 bases between them. The CDR3 sequence is 13 residues long. Germline V gives CDR1 SGHVS, CDR2 FNYEAQ. The CDR3 sequence: CASSMIKDTEAFF. CDR3 in DNA: TGTGCCAGCAGCATGATTAAGGACACTGAAGCTTTCTTT.

This clone occurred once. This chain links TRBV2 with TRBJ1-1, with D hard to call. CDR1 SNHLY and CDR2 FYNNEI come from the germline V gene. V was clipped by 4 bases and J by 3 bases, with 6 bases between them. The CDR3 contains 12 residues. DNA of the CDR3: TGTGCCAGCAGTGTGCAGGACACTGAAGCTTTCTTT. As protein: CASSVQDTEAFF.

The rearrangement uses TRBV10-3 and TRBJ2-3; either TRBD1 or TRBD2 may fit D (6 bases each). The V end lost 8 bases, the J end lost 1 base, and 10 bases lay between the germline ends. Germline V gives CDR1 ENHRY, CDR2 SYGVKD. The CDR3 has 13 amino acids. The CDR3: CAIQEGGTDTQYF. In DNA, the CDR3 is TGTGCCATCCAGGAGGGGGGCACAGATACGCAGTATTTT.

This sequence joins TRBV5-1 and TRBJ1-2, with no clear D. Germline V lookup: CDR1 SGHRS, CDR2 YFSETQ. The CDR3 length is 16 residues. Trimming took 4 bases from V and 6 from J, leaving 22 bases between them. CDR3: CASSLTTVGNDDGYTF. In DNA form, the CDR3 reads TGCGCCAGCAGCCTGACGACGGTGGGAAATGACGATGGCTACACCTTC. Looking up the rest from reference TRBV5-1 and TRBJ1-2 gives the full variable domain: KAGVTQTPRYLIKTRGQQVTLSCSPISGHRSVSWYQQTPGQGLQFLFEYFSETQRNKGNFPGRFSGRQFSNSRSEMNVSTLELGDSALYLCASSLTTVGNDDGYTFGSGTRLTVV.

This clone has a handful of counts. The gene calls are TRBV29-1 and TRBJ2-2; TRBD1 aligns across 9 bases. CDR1 and CDR2 (germline): SQVTM, ANQGSEA. CDR3 length: 14 residues. Trimming removed 4 bases from V and 3 bases from J; junction bases left unmatched: 3. The CDR3 DNA reads TGCAGCGTTGCCCGGACAGGGGACACCGGGGAGCTGTTTTTT. Its protein product is CSVARTGDTGELFF.

The chain links TRBV27 to TRBJ2-1; no firm D call. V was pared by 6 bases and J by 3 bases, with 12 bases between. CDR3 length equals 14 residues. Germline CDR1 and CDR2: MNHEY and SMNVEV (reference sequence). CDR3 sequence reads: CASSLAGYYNEQFF. DNA for the CDR3: TGTGCCAGCAGCCTCGCTGGATACTACAATGAGCAGTTCTTC.

V and J are TRBV7-6 and TRBJ2-5, with a possible D match to TRBD2 (6 bases). The V gene's germline CDR1 is SGHVS and CDR2 FNYEAQ. The CDR3 loop spans 13 amino acids. V lost 5 bases to trimming and J lost 5 bases, with 12 bases between them. This CDR3 reads CASSQTSTETQYF. The CDR3 nucleotides are TGTGCCAGCAGCCAAACTAGCACCGAGACCCAGTACTTC.

V and J are TRBV11-2 and TRBJ2-7, with a possible D match to TRBD2 (7 bases). The CDR3 length is 17 residues. Looked up from germline, CDR1 is SGHAT and CDR2 is FQNNGV. V was pared by 1 base and J by 7 bases, with 23 bases between. The CDR3 protein is CASSLGGAGTTAWEQYF. The CDR3 nucleotides are TGTGCCAGCAGCTTAGGGGGGGCCGGGACTACCGCCTGGGAGCAGTACTTC. The whole variable domain, filled in from reference TRBV11-2 and TRBJ2-7, reads EAGVAQSPRYKIIEKRQSVAFWCNPISGHATLYWYQQILGQGPKLLIQFQNNGVVDDSQLPKDRFSAERLKGVDSTLKIQPAKLEDSAVYLCASSLGGAGTTAWEQYFGPGTRLTVT.

The rearrangement joins TRBV6-1 to TRBJ1-2, with unresolved D. V lost 6 bases to trimming and J lost 10 bases, with 24 bases between them. This CDR3 has 15 residues. Germline V gene sequence: CDR1 MNHNS, CDR2 SASEGT. The CDR3 sequence is CASRTLTGAARAYTF. The CDR3 DNA reads as TGTGCCAGCAGGACTTTGACCGGCGCAGCAAGGGCCTACACCTTC.

The rearrangement uses TRBV5-1 and TRBJ2-7; D might be TRBD2 (5 bases). The CDR3 runs to 16 residues. Trimming stripped 4 bases from V and 1 base from J, with 18 bases between. Germline loops: CDR1 SGHRS, CDR2 YFSETQ. The CDR3 DNA is TGCGCCAGCAGCGTCACCGATGGACTGGGGTCCTACGAGCAGTACTTC. This gives the protein CASSVTDGLGSYEQYF.

V gene TRBV19 combines with J gene TRBJ1-2, with TRBD1 matching 7 bases. Germline CDR1 reads LNHDA; CDR2 reads SQIVND (reference sequence). The CDR3 has 15 residues. Trimming at V came to 4 bases and at J to 2 bases, leaving 7 bases not matched to a gene. CDR3 loop: CASSTPRTGNYGYTF. The CDR3 DNA follows: TGTGCCAGTAGTACCCCCCGGACAGGAAACTATGGCTACACCTTC.

This chain joins TRBV19 and TRBJ2-5; weak D call: TRBD2 (7 bases). The ends were cut back, 0 bases at V and 5 bases at J, with 31 bases in the middle. Germline CDR1 reads LNHDA; CDR2 reads SQIVND (reference sequence). The CDR3 has 21 amino acids. The CDR3 DNA reads TGTGCCAGTAGTATAGATACGGGGAGGGGCCGCCCGGGGGGCATCCAGGAGACCCAGTACTTC. Its protein product is CASSIDTGRGRPGGIQETQYF. Based on the CDR3 plus reference TRBV19 and TRBJ2-5, the full variable domain is DGGITQSPKYLFRKEGQNVTLSCEQNLNHDAMYWYRQDPGQGLRLIYYSQIVNDFQKGDIAEGYSVSREKKESFPLTVTSAQKNPTAFYLCASSIDTGRGRPGGIQETQYFGPGTRLLVL.

V is TRBV11-1 and J is TRBJ2-1; 7 bases agree with TRBD1. V dropped 5 bases and J dropped 4; count of bases not matched to a gene: 8. Germline CDR1 is SGHAT and CDR2 is FQDESV (reference sequence). The CDR3 runs 15 residues. CDR3 nucleotide sequence: TGTGCCAGCAGCCATGGCAGGGGGTTGTACAATGAGCAGTTCTTC. It encodes CASSHGRGLYNEQFF.

This chain links TRBV5-5 with TRBJ2-5; 9 bases are shared with TRBD1. The V and J ends lost 7 bases and 5 bases, in that order; junction bases with no gene match: 6. Looked up from germline, CDR1 is SGHKS and CDR2 is YYEKEE (reference sequence). This CDR3 spans 13 amino acids. The CDR3 reads CASGTGGGETQYF. DNA of the CDR3: TGTGCCAGCGGAACAGGGGGCGGGGAGACCCAGTACTTC. Full variable domain (outside the CDR3, taken from reference TRBV5-5 and TRBJ2-5): DAGVTQSPTHLIKTRGQQVTLRCSPISGHKSVSWYQQVLGQGPQFIFQYYEKEERGRGNFPDRFSARQFPNYSSELNVNALLLGDSALYLCASGTGGGETQYFGPGTRLLVL.

The CDR3 region is CSATGSGGYTF. DNA of the CDR3: TGCAGTGCTACGGGGTCCGGTGGCTACACCTTC. The genes are TRBV20-1 and TRBJ1-2, with no clear D. The CDR3 sequence is 11 residues long. Germline V CDR1 and CDR2: DFQATT, SNEGSKA (reference sequence). V was trimmed by 4 bases and J by 7 bases, leaving 10 bases between them.

This clone has just a few counts. This chain links TRBV4-2 with TRBJ1-1; no clear D. The CDR3 runs 14 residues. From germline, CDR1 is LGHNA and CDR2 YNFKEQ. Trimming left V 1 base short and J 4 bases short, with 10 bases between. The CDR3, as DNA: TGTGCCAGCAGCCAAGTTGGGATGGGCACTGAAGCTTTCTTT. This gives the protein CASSQVGMGTEAFF.